A selection of T cell receptor beta chains follows, all from one sample in a study of T-cell memory formation after mild COVID-19. TCRdb passed the 5' RACE reads through MiXCR, listing each CDR3 protein once. The profile shows about 350,000 distinct CDR3 sequences, roughly 15% of them singletons. The specimen was PBMCs or a T cell subset sorted from them (not recorded which). The origin of the receptors is a man aged 18 to 29 who had mild COVID-19 (a few samples of this study predate the infection). Cell type and time point are not known. CDR3s include the opening cysteine and the closing phenylalanine or tryptophan. Fields, in order: V gene, D gene, clone size, J gene, CDR3 DNA, CDR3 protein. A D gene is named only where the DNA matches it firmly. The size of a clone is reported for some rows only, either as once, few or many, or as a class for expanded clones.

V gene: TRBV5-1
D gene: NA
clone size: NA
J gene: TRBJ2-2
CDR3 DNA: TGCGCCAGCAGCTTCCGGGGTCCCGGGGAGCTGTTTTTT
CDR3 protein: CASSFRGPGELFF

V gene: TRBV7-2
D gene: NA
clone size: NA
J gene: TRBJ2-2
CDR3 DNA: TGTGCCAGCAGCCACGAAGATTTTCGGCTCCAGAGGCCCGGGGAGCTGTTTTTT
CDR3 protein: CASSHEDFRLQRPGELFF

V gene: TRBV12-3/TRBV12-4
D gene: TRBD1
clone size: few
J gene: TRBJ2-5
CDR3 DNA: TGTGCCAGCAGTGCCCCGGGACAGGGGGAAGAGACCCAGTACTTC
CDR3 protein: CASSAPGQGEETQYF

V gene: TRBV20-1
D gene: NA
clone size: few
J gene: TRBJ1-5
CDR3 DNA: TGCAGTGCTAGAGTGGGGGCAGGTTACCAGCCCCAGCATTTT
CDR3 protein: CSARVGAGYQPQHF

V gene: TRBV9
D gene: NA
clone size: many
J gene: TRBJ2-4
CDR3 DNA: TGTGCCAGCAGCATTCAGTACTTC
CDR3 protein: CASSIQYF

V gene: TRBV2
D gene: NA
clone size: few
J gene: TRBJ2-2
CDR3 DNA: TGTGCCAGCCGCAAAAACACCGGGGAGCTGTTTTTT
CDR3 protein: CASRKNTGELFF

V gene: TRBV7-3
D gene: TRBD2
clone size: few
J gene: TRBJ2-3
CDR3 DNA: TGTGCCAGCAGCTTAAGCGGGGGGCAGGCAGATACGCAGTATTTT
CDR3 protein: CASSLSGGQADTQYF

V gene: TRBV27
D gene: NA
clone size: NA
J gene: TRBJ1-2
CDR3 DNA: TGTGCCAGCAGTTTATTAAGGGGGGCGGATGGCTACACCTTC
CDR3 protein: CASSLLRGADGYTF

V gene: TRBV19
D gene: TRBD1
clone size: few
J gene: TRBJ2-2
CDR3 DNA: TGTGCCTCCAGGGGGCAGGGTAGGGACACCGGGGAGCTGTTTTTT
CDR3 protein: CASRGQGRDTGELFF

V gene: TRBV20-1
D gene: NA
clone size: NA
J gene: TRBJ2-5
CDR3 DNA: TGCAGTGCTAGAGACTATGTAGAGACCCAGTACTTC
CDR3 protein: CSARDYVETQYF

V gene: TRBV2
D gene: TRBD1
clone size: NA
J gene: TRBJ1-1
CDR3 DNA: TGTGCCGGAACAGGGGAGGAATTCACTGAAGCTTTCTTT
CDR3 protein: CAGTGEEFTEAFF

V gene: TRBV7-9
D gene: NA
clone size: NA
J gene: TRBJ2-1
CDR3 DNA: TGTGCCAGCAGACAGGGGACTTCTTCAGAGCAGTTCTTC
CDR3 protein: CASRQGTSSEQFF

V gene: TRBV7-2
D gene: TRBD2
clone size: NA
J gene: TRBJ2-2
CDR3 DNA: TGTGCCAGCAGCTTACAGATTGCTAGCGGAACCGGGGAGCTGTTTTTT
CDR3 protein: CASSLQIASGTGELFF

V gene: TRBV6-1
D gene: TRBD1
clone size: few
J gene: TRBJ2-5
CDR3 DNA: TGTGCCAGCAGTGATCCGGGACAGGGGGCCGAGACCCAGTACTTC
CDR3 protein: CASSDPGQGAETQYF

V gene: TRBV20-1
D gene: NA
clone size: few
J gene: TRBJ2-3
CDR3 DNA: TGCAGTGCTAGAGATCATCGCGGGGCCACAGATACGCAGTATTTT
CDR3 protein: CSARDHRGATDTQYF

V gene: TRBV7-3
D gene: NA
clone size: NA
J gene: TRBJ2-3
CDR3 DNA: TGTGCCAGCAGCCCCAGGGCAGGATCAGATACGCAGTATTTT
CDR3 protein: CASSPRAGSDTQYF

V gene: TRBV29-1
D gene: NA
clone size: few
J gene: TRBJ2-7
CDR3 DNA: TGCAGCGCCCGTCCCCAGGGGACCTACGAGCAGTACTTC
CDR3 protein: CSARPQGTYEQYF

V gene: TRBV24-1
D gene: TRBD2
clone size: NA
J gene: TRBJ2-3
CDR3 DNA: TGTGCCACCAGTGATGCACGGGACTACACAGATACGCAGTATTTT
CDR3 protein: CATSDARDYTDTQYF

V gene: TRBV29-1
D gene: NA
clone size: few
J gene: TRBJ2-1
CDR3 DNA: TGCAGCGTTGAAAAGTGGGAAAATTATGAGCAGTTCTTC
CDR3 protein: CSVEKWENYEQFF

V gene: TRBV6-2/TRBV6-3
D gene: NA
clone size: NA
J gene: TRBJ1-2
CDR3 DNA: TGTGCCAGCAGTTACTCGCCAGGGGTTGGCTACACCTTC
CDR3 protein: CASSYSPGVGYTF

V gene: TRBV7-8
D gene: TRBD1
clone size: NA
J gene: TRBJ2-7
CDR3 DNA: TGTGCCAGCAGTTCCCGTTGGGGGACAGGATTGTTCGAGCAGTACTTC
CDR3 protein: CASSSRWGTGLFEQYF

V gene: TRBV11-2
D gene: TRBD2
clone size: NA
J gene: TRBJ2-3
CDR3 DNA: TGTGCCAGCAGCGTCGGACTAGCGGGGCCCTTTGGCACAGATACGCAGTATTTT
CDR3 protein: CASSVGLAGPFGTDTQYF